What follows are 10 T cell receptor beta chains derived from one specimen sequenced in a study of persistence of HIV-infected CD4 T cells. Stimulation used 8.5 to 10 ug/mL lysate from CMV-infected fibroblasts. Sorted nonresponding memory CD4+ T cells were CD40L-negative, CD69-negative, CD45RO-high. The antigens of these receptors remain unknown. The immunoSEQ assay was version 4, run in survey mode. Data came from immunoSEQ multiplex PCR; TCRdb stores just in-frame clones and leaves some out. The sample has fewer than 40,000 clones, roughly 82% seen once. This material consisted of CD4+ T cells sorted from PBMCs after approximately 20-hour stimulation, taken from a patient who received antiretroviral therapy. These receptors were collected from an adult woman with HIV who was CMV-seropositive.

The CDR3 loop is CASSLAGEGSSPLHF. DNA of the CDR3: TGCGCCAGCAGCTTGGCGGGGGAGGGGAGTTCACCCCTCCACTTT. The chain is built from TRBV5-1 and TRBJ1-6; TRBD1 is a possible D gene (5 bases). The length of the CDR3 is 15 residues. The V end was cut by 0 bases, the J end by 9 bases, with 13 bases between. CDR1 and CDR2 (germline): SGHRS, YFSETQ. Variable domain in full (rest from reference TRBV5-1 and TRBJ1-6): KAGVTQTPRYLIKTRGQQVTLSCSPISGHRSVSWYQQTPGQGLQFLFEYFSETQRNKGNFPGRFSGRQFSNSRSEMNVSTLELGDSALYLCASSLAGEGSSPLHFGNGTRLTVT.

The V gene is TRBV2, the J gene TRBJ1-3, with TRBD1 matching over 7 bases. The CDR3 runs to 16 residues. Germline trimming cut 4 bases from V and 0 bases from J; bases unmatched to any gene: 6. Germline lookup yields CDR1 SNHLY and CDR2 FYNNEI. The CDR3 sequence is CASSVKRTGSGNTIYF. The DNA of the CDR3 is TGTGCCAGCAGTGTGAAAAGGACAGGCTCTGGAAACACCATATATTTT.

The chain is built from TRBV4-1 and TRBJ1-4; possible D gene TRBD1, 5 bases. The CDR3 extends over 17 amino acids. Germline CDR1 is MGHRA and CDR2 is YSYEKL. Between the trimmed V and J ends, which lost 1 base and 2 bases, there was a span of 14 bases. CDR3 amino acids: CASSQGAGLGTNEKLFF. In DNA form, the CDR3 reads TGCGCCAGCAGCCAAGGGGCAGGGCTTGGCACTAATGAAAAACTGTTTTTT.

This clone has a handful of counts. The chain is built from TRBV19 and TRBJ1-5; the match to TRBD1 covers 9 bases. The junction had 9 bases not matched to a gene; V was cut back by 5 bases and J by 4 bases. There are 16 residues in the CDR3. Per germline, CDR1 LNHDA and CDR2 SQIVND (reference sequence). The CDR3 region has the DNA TGTGCCAGTAGTGTTAAGGCCGGGACAGGGAATCAGCCCCAGCATTTT. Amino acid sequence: CASSVKAGTGNQPQHF.

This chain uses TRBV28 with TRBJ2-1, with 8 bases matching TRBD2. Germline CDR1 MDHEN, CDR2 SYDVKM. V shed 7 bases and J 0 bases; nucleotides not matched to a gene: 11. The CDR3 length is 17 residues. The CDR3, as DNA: TGTGCCAGCACTGGAACTAGCGGAAGAAGCTCCTACAATGAGCAGTTCTTC. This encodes CASTGTSGRSSYNEQFF.

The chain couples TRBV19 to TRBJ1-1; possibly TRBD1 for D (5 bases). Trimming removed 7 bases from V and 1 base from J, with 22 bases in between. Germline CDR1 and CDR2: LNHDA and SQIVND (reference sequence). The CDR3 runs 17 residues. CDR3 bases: TGTGCCAGTAACCCCTTTGCGGGGGGACCTCGGAACACTGAAGCTTTCTTT. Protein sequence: CASNPFAGGPRNTEAFF.

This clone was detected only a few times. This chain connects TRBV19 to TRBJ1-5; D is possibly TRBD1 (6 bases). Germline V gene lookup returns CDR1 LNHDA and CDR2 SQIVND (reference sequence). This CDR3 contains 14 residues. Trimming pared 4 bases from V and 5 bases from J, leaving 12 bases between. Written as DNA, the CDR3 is TGTGCCAGTAGTACACCGGACAGTTATCAGCCCCAGCATTTT. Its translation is CASSTPDSYQPQHF.

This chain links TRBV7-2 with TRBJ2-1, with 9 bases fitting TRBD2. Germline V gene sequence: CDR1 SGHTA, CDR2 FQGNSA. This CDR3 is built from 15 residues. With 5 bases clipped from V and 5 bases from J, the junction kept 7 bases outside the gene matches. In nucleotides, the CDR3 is TGTGCCAGCAGCCTCCGGACTAGCGCGAACAATGAGCAGTTCTTC. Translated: CASSLRTSANNEQFF.

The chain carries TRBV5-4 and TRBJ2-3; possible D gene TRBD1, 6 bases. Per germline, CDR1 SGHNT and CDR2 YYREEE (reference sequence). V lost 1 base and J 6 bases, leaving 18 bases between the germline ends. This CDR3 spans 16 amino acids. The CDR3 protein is CASSLRGKGPTDTQYF. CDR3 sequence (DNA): TGTGCCAGCAGCTTGAGGGGGAAAGGACCGACGGATACGCAGTATTTT.

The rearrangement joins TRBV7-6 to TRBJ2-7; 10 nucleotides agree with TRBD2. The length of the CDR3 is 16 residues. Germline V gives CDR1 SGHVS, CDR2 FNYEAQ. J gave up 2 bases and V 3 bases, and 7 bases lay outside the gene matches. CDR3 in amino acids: CASSFTSGMDPYEQYF. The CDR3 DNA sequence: TGTGCCAGCAGCTTTACTAGCGGGATGGACCCCTACGAGCAGTACTTC. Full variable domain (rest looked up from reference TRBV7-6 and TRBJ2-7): GAGVSQSPRYKVTKRGQDVALRCDPISGHVSLYWYRQALGQGPEFLTYFNYEAQQDKSGLPNDRFSAERPEGSISTLTIQRTEQRDSAMYRCASSFTSGMDPYEQYFGPGTRLTVT.